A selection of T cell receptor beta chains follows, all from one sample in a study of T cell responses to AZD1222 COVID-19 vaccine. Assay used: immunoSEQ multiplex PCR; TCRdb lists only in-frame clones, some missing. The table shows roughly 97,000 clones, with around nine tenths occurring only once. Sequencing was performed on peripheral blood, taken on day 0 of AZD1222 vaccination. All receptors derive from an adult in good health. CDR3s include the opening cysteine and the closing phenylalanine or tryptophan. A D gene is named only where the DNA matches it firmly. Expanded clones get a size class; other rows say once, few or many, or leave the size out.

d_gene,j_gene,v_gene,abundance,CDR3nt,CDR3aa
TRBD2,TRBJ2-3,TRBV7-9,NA,TGTGCCAGCAGCTTAGGGGGCGGGGGGCCCCCCACAGATACGCAGTATTTT,CASSLGGGGPPTDTQYF
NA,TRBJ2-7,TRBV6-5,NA,TGTGCCAGCAGTTACTCCCAGTCCTACGAGCAGTACTTC,CASSYSQSYEQYF
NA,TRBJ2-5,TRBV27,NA,TGTGCCAGCAGTCACCTCCAACAGGGTGAAGAGACCCAGTACTTC,CASSHLQQGEETQYF
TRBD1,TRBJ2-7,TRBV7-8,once,TGTGCCAGCAGCACATTAGACAGGGTGGGAGACGAGCAGTACTTC,CASSTLDRVGDEQYF
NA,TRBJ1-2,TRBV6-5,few,TGTGCCAGCAGTTATAGAGTTAACTATGGCTACACCTTC,CASSYRVNYGYTF
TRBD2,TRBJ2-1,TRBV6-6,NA,TGTGCCAGCAGTCGATCCATAGCGGGAAGCTCCTACAATGAGCAGTTCTTC,CASSRSIAGSSYNEQFF
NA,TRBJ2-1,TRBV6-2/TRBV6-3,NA,TGTGCCAGCAGTGACAGACTTGAGCAGTTCTTC,CASSDRLEQFF
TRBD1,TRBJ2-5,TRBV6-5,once,TGTGCCAGCAGTTCCACAGGGGGCGGTCAAGAGACCCAGTACTTC,CASSSTGGGQETQYF
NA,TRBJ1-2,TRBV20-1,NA,TGCAGTGCTAGGTCAGGGGATGGCTACACCTTC,CSARSGDGYTF
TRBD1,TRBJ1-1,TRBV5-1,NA,TGCGCCAGCAGCTTGGTTAGGACAGGGCACACTGAAGCTTTCTTT,CASSLVRTGHTEAFF
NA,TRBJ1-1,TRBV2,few,TGTGCCAGCAGTGAAGGCCTGAACACTGAAGCTTTCTTT,CASSEGLNTEAFF
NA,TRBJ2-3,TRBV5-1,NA,TGCGCCAGCAGCTTGGAAGGCTTGAGAGATACGCAGTATTTT,CASSLEGLRDTQYF
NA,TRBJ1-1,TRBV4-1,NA,TGCGCCAGCAGCTCCTTGGGTGGACGAATCACTGAAGCTTTCTTT,CASSSLGGRITEAFF
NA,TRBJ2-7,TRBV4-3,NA,TGCGCCAGCAGCCAAAGTGCTACAGGCGAGACTTACGAGCAGTACTTC,CASSQSATGETYEQYF
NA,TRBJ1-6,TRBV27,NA,TGTGCCATCGATAGCTCCTATAATTCACCCCTCCACTTT,CAIDSSYNSPLHF
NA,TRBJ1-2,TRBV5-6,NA,TGTGCCAGCAGCTTGTCGAAGGAGCGCTACACCTTC,CASSLSKERYTF
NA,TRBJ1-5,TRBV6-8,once,TGTGCCAGCAGGTGGGGGAATCAGCCCCAGCATTTT,CASRWGNQPQHF
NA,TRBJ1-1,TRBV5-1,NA,TGCGCCAGCAGCTTAACAACAGGCTTGAACACTGAAGCTTTCTTT,CASSLTTGLNTEAFF
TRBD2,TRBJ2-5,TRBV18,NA,TGTGCCAGCTCACCCCTAGCGGGGGACCAAGAGACCCAGTACTTC,CASSPLAGDQETQYF
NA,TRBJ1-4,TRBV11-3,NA,TGTGCCAGCCGCCTCGAGGAGCCAAATGAAAAACTGTTTTTT,CASRLEEPNEKLFF
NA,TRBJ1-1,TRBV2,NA,TGTGCCAGCAGTCTAACAGCGAACACTGAAGCTTTCTTT,CASSLTANTEAFF
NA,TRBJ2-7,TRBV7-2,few,TGTGCCAGCAGCTTAACAGGGCCGTATGAGCAGTACTTC,CASSLTGPYEQYF
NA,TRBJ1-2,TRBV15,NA,TGTGCCACCAGCATGATGGGGGCGCAAGGCTACACCTTC,CATSMMGAQGYTF
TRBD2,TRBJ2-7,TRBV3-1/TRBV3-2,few,TGTGCCAGCAGCCACCTACTAGCGGGGGGCTCCTACGAGCAGTACTTC,CASSHLLAGGSYEQYF
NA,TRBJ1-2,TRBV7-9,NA,TGTGCCAGCAGCCGCGGGGGTAACTATGGCTACACCTTC,CASSRGGNYGYTF
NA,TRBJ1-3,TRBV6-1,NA,TGTGCCAGCAGTGAAGCCTACCTTCAGGGCCTCAGCTCTGGAAACACCATATATTTT,CASSEAYLQGLSSGNTIYF
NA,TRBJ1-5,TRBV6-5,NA,TGTGCCAGCAGTCCCGATAGCAATCAGCCCCAGCATTTT,CASSPDSNQPQHF
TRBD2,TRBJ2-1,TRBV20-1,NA,TGCAGTGCTAGTCTAGCGGGGGTATCCTACAATGAGCAGTTCTTC,CSASLAGVSYNEQFF
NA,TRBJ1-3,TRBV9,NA,TGTGCCAGCAGCGTAGGTGAACTGGGGTGGAACACCATATATTTT,CASSVGELGWNTIYF
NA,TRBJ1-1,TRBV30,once,TGTGCCTGGAGTGTGGGGGGCCGCACTGAAGCTTTCTTT,CAWSVGGRTEAFF
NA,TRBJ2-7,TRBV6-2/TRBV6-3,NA,TGTGCCAGCAGTTACTCGAACGAGCAGTACTTC,CASSYSNEQYF
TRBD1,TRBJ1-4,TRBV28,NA,TGTGCCAGCAGTTTACCCCTGGCTTGGGGACAGGGGGGTGAAAAACTGTTTTTT,CASSLPLAWGQGGEKLFF
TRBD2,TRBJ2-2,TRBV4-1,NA,TGCGCCAGCAGGTCGGCTAGCGGGGGGGTCACCGGGGAGCTGTTTTTT,CASRSASGGVTGELFF
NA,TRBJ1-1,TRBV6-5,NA,TGTGCCAGCAGTTCCCGCGAAGGGGTGAACACTGAAGCTTTCTTT,CASSSREGVNTEAFF
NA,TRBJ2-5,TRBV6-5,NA,TGTGCCAGCAGTTATTATGGACACATCCAAGAGACCCAGTACTTC,CASSYYGHIQETQYF
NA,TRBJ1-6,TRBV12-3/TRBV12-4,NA,TGTGCCAGCAGTTTAGTCGGGGATTCACCCCTCCACTTT,CASSLVGDSPLHF
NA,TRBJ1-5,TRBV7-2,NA,TGTGCCAGCAGCCAGAATTGGGGCAATCAGCCCCAGCATTTT,CASSQNWGNQPQHF
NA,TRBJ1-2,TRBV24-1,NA,TGTGCCACCAGTGATATACCGGACAGTAGTTTTGGCTACACCTTC,CATSDIPDSSFGYTF
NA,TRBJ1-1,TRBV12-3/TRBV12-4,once,TGTGCCAGCAGTTTTGCCGAAAACACTGAAGCTTTCTTT,CASSFAENTEAFF
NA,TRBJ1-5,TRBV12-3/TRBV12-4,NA,TGTGCCAGCAACGCTAACAGGGATCAGCCCCAGCATTTT,CASNANRDQPQHF
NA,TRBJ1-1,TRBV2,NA,TGTGCCACCCCCCCCAGGGAGAGGAGGAACACTGAAGCTTTCTTT,CATPPRERRNTEAFF
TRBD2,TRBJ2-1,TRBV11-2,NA,TGTGCCAGCATAGAACTAGCGGGGTTCGATGAGCAGTTCTTC,CASIELAGFDEQFF
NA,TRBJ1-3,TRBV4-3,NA,TGCGCCAGCAGCCAAGATATTGGGGGGAAGGGGGCTGGAAACACCATATATTTT,CASSQDIGGKGAGNTIYF
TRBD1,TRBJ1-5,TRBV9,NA,TGTGCCAGCAGCGCAGGGGGTGTAAGTCAGCCCCAGCATTTT,CASSAGGVSQPQHF
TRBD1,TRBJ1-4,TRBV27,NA,TGTGCCAGCAGGCGGACAGGGATGAGCGAAAAACTGTTTTTT,CASRRTGMSEKLFF
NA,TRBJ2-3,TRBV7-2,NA,TGTGCCAGCAGCTTATTCACAGATACGCAGTATTTT,CASSLFTDTQYF
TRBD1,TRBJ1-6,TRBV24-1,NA,TGTGCCACCAGGGGACAGGGCGACAGCTCACCCCTCCACTTT,CATRGQGDSSPLHF
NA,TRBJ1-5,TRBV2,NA,TGTGCCAGCAGTGTAAGACAGATCAATCAGCCCCAGCATTTT,CASSVRQINQPQHF
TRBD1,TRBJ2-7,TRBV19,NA,TGTGCCAGTACCACCTCCACAGGGGGCACCGACGAGCAGTACTTC,CASTTSTGGTDEQYF
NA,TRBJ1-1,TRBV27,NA,TGTGCCAGCAGGCCGCGACAGCCGAACACTGAAGCTTTCTTT,CASRPRQPNTEAFF
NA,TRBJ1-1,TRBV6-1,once,TGTGCCAGCAGTGAAGTACGGGGGACTGAAGCTTTCTTT,CASSEVRGTEAFF
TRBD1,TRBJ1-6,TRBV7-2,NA,TGTGCCAGCGGCCCGGGGACAGGGAATTATAATTCACCCCTCCACTTT,CASGPGTGNYNSPLHF
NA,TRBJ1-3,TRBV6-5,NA,TGTGCCAGCACTCGACGGAACCGCTCTGGAAACACCATATATTTT,CASTRRNRSGNTIYF
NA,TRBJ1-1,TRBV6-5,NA,TGTGCCAGCAGTTACTCGATCTACTCGAAGGGGTCTGAAGCTTTCTTT,CASSYSIYSKGSEAFF
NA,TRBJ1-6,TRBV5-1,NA,TGCGCCAGCAGCCCGGGAGGTCAGGGTGAGGGTTCACCCCTCCACTTT,CASSPGGQGEGSPLHF
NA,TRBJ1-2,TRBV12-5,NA,TGTGCTAGTGGTATCGACTGGAAGGAGCGTGGCTACACCTTC,CASGIDWKERGYTF
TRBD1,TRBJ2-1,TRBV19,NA,TGTGCCAGTAGTATCGGGGGACAGGGGGCCCTCAATGAGCAGTTCTTC,CASSIGGQGALNEQFF
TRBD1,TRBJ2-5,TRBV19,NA,TGTGCCAGTAATCCCGGGACAGGCTTTCAAGAGACCCAGTACTTC,CASNPGTGFQETQYF
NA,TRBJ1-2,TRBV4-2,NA,TGTGCCAGCAGCCAAGATCAGGGAGGCTATGGCTACACCTTC,CASSQDQGGYGYTF